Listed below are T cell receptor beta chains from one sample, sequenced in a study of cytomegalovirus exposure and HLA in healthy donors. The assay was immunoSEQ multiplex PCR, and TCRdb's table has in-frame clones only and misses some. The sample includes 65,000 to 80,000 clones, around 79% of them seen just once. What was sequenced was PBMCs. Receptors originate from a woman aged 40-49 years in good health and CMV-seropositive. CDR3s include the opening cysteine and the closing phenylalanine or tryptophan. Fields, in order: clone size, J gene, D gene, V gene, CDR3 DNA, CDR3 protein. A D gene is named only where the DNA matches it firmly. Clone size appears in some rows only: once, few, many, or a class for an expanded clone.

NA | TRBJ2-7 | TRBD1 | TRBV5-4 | TGTGCCAGCAGCCCTGGACAGGGGAACTACGAGCAGTACTTC | CASSPGQGNYEQYF
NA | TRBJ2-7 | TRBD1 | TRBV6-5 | TGTGCCAGCAAGACGGTAGGGGGCGGCTACGAGCAGTACTTC | CASKTVGGGYEQYF
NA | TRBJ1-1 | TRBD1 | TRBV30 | TGTGCCTGGGCGGACAGGGGGTCAACTGAAGCTTTCTTT | CAWADRGSTEAFF
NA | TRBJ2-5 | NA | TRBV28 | TGTGCCAGCAGTTTTGCTAGCGCGCGAGGAGAGACCCAGTACTTC | CASSFASARGETQYF
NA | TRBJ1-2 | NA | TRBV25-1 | TGTGCCAGCAGTTTATTTACAGGCGGTGGTGGCTACACCTTC | CASSLFTGGGGYTF
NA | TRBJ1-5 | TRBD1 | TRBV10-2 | TGCGCCAGCCACCCGGGACAGGGTTCCGGCAATCAGCCCCAGCATTTT | CASHPGQGSGNQPQHF
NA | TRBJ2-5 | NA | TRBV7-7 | TGTGCCAGCAGCCAGGGGTTCCAAGAGACCCAGTACTTC | CASSQGFQETQYF
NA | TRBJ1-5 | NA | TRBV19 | TGTGCCAGCACCCCCCAGGCGGGGCTTAATCAGCCCCAGCATTTT | CASTPQAGLNQPQHF
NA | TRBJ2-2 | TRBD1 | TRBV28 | TGTGCCAGCAGCCGGGACAGGGCAATCACCGGGGAGCTGTTTTTT | CASSRDRAITGELFF
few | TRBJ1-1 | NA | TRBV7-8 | TGTGCCAGCAGCTTAGGGGCGGGGGCTTTCACTGAAGCTTTCTTT | CASSLGAGAFTEAFF
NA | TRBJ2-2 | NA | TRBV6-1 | TGTGCCAGCAGTGGCCACAGGGAAGGGATCGGGGAGCTGTTTTTT | CASSGHREGIGELFF
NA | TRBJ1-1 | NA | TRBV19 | TGTGCCAGTAGTATCGCAGGGTTCACTGAAGCTTTCTTT | CASSIAGFTEAFF
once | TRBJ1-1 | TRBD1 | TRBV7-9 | TGTGCCAGCAGCCCCACGACAGGGTTGACTGAAGCTTTCTTT | CASSPTTGLTEAFF
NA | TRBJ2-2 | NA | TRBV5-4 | TGTGCCAGCAGCCCACCTAGCACCGGGGAGCTGTTTTTT | CASSPPSTGELFF
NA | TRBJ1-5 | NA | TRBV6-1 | TGTGCCAGCACCCCGTGGGGGGTGGTAAGCCAGCCCCAGCATTTT | CASTPWGVVSQPQHF
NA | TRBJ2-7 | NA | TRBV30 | TGTGCCTGGAGTGGAGACAGGTACGAGCAGTACTTC | CAWSGDRYEQYF
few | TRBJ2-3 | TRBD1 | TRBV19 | TGTGCCAGTAGTAGCCCCACGGGACAGGGGGGAACAGATACGCAGTATTTT | CASSSPTGQGGTDTQYF
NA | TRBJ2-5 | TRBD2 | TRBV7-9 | TGTGCCAGCAGCTTATCGCTGGGGGGGGAGACCCAGTACTTC | CASSLSLGGETQYF
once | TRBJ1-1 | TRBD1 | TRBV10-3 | TGTGCCATCAGTGAGTCGACGGGCAGGGGGGCCACTGAAGCTTTCTTT | CAISESTGRGATEAFF
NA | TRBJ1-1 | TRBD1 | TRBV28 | TGTGCCAGCAGTTTGGCAGGGGGGAGAGCTTTCTTT | CASSLAGGRAFF
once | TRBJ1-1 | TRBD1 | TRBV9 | TGTGCCAGCAGCGTCGGGACAGTTATGAACACTGAAGCTTTCTTT | CASSVGTVMNTEAFF
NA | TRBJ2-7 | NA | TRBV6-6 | TGTGCCAGCAGTTACTCAGCAGGGGGGTCCTACGAGCAGTACTTC | CASSYSAGGSYEQYF
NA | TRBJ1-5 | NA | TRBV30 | TGTGCCTGGAGTTTGAGCGAAAGGGGGACCGAGCCCCAGCATTTT | CAWSLSERGTEPQHF
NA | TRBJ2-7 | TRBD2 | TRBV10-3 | TGTGCCATCAGTGAGAGCCTAGCGGGGATTATTTCCTACGAGCAGTACTTC | CAISESLAGIISYEQYF
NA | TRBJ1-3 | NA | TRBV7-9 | TGTGCCAGCAGCTCACCTGGGGGGGAATACACCATATATTTT | CASSSPGGEYTIYF
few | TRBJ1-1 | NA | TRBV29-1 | TGCAGCGTTGAACCCACGGCAGGGGACAACACTGAAGCTTTCTTT | CSVEPTAGDNTEAFF
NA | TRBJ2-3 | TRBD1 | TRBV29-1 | TGCAGCGTTCACCTCCCGGACAGGGGGATTGGCACAGATACGCAGTATTTT | CSVHLPDRGIGTDTQYF
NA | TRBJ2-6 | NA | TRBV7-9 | TGTGCCAGCAGCTTACCATTAGAGTCTGGGGCCAACGTCCTGACTTTC | CASSLPLESGANVLTF